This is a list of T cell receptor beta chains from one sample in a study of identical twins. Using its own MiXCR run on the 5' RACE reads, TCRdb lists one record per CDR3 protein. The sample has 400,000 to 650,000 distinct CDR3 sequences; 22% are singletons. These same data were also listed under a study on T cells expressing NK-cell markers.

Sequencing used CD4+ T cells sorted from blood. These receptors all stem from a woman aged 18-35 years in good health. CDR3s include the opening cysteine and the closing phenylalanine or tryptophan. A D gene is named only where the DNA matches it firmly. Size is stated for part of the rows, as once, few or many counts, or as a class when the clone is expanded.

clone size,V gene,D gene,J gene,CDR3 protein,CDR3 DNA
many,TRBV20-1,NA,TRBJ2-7,CSASGMGYEQYF,TGCAGTGCTTCCGGGATGGGCTACGAGCAGTACTTC
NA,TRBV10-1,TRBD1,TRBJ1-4,CASSLGTAGNEKLFF,TGCGCCAGCAGTCTCGGGACAGCCGGGAATGAAAAACTGTTTTTT
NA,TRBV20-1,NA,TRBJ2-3,CSLLSRGPTDTQYF,TGCAGCTTACTTAGCCGGGGGCCCACAGATACGCAGTATTTT
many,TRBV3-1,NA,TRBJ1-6,CASSQRRFHLHF,TGTGCCAGCAGCCAACGACGCTTTCATCTCCACTTT
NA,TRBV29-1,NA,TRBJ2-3,CSQLPGDTDTQYF,TGCAGCCAACTCCCAGGGGACACAGATACGCAGTATTTT
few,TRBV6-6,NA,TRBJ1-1,CASREPNTEAFF,TGTGCCAGCAGAGAACCTAACACTGAAGCTTTCTTT
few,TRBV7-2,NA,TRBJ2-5,CASSVRMWETQYF,TGTGCCAGCAGCGTTCGCATGTGGGAGACCCAGTACTTC
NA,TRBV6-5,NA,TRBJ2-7,CASSYSASTYEQYF,TGTGCCAGCAGTTACTCGGCGTCAACCTACGAGCAGTACTTC
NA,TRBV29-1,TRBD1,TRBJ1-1,CSVGRTGGPNTEAFF,TGCAGCGTTGGTCGGACAGGGGGCCCCAACACTGAAGCTTTCTTT
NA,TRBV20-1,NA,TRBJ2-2,CSASQSNTGELFF,TGCAGTGCTTCTCAGTCGAACACCGGGGAGCTGTTTTTT
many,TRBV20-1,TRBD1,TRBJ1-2,CSARDPGGFYGYTF,TGCAGTGCTAGAGACCCAGGGGGTTTCTATGGCTACACCTTC
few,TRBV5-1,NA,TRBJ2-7,CASSLEGGGGEQYF,TGCGCCAGCAGCTTGGAGGGCGGGGGCGGCGAGCAGTACTTC
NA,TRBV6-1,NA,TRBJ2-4,CASSENIQYF,TGTGCCAGCAGCGAAAACATTCAGTACTTC
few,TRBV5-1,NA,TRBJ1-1,CASSLGHRADTEAFF,TGCGCCAGCAGTCTTGGGCACAGGGCGGACACTGAAGCTTTCTTT
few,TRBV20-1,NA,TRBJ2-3,CSAMGWTGTDTQYF,TGCAGTGCTATGGGTTGGACTGGCACAGATACGCAGTATTTT
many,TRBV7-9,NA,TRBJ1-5,CASSLAEQPQHF,TGCGCCAGCAGCTTGGCGGAACAGCCCCAGCATTTT
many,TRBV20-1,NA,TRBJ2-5,CSGQVQGGRWTQYF,TGCAGCGGGCAGGTGCAGGGGGGTCGATGGACCCAGTACTTC
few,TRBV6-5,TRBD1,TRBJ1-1,CASSYSTGTVNTEAFF,TGTGCCAGCAGTTACTCGACTGGGACAGTGAACACTGAAGCTTTCTTT
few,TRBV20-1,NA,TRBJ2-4,CSVPLAKNIQYF,TGCAGTGTACCTCTAGCCAAAAACATTCAGTACTTC
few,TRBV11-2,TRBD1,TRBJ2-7,CASSPTPRGLSSYEQYF,TGTGCCAGCAGCCCTACCCCTAGGGGGCTGAGCTCCTACGAGCAGTACTTC
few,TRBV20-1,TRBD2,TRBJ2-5,CSARGRRGGEETQYF,TGCAGTGCTAGGGGTCGGCGGGGGGGCGAAGAGACCCAGTACTTC
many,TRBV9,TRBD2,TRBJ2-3,CASSVAGGDTQYF,TGTGCCAGCAGCGTAGCGGGGGGAGATACGCAGTATTTT
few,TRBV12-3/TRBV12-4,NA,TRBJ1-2,CASRSLRGGYTF,TGTGCCAGCAGGTCCCTTCGGGGTGGCTACACCTTC
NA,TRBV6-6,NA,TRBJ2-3,CATGADTDTQYF,TGTGCCACCGGAGCCGACACAGATACGCAGTATTTT
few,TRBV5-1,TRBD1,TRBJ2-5,CASSSQTGVRETQYF,TGCGCCAGCAGCTCTCAGACAGGGGTGCGTGAGACCCAGTACTTC
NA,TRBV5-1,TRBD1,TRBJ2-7,CASSLDGTGTSEQYF,TGCGCCAGCAGCTTGGATGGGACAGGCACGTCCGAGCAGTACTTC
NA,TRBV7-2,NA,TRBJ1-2,CASSNNYGYTF,TGTGCCAGCAGCAATAACTATGGCTACACCTTC
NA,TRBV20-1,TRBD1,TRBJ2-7,CSAHSQGSGEQYF,TGCAGTGCCCATTCACAGGGGTCCGGCGAGCAGTACTTC
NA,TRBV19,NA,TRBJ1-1,CASSLVRAMNTEAFF,TGTGCCAGTAGTCTCGTCAGAGCAATGAACACTGAAGCTTTCTTT
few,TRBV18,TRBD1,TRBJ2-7,CASSPKETGGFYEQYF,TGTGCCAGCTCCCCAAAGGAAACAGGGGGCTTCTACGAGCAGTACTTC
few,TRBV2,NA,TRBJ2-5,CASQSSTGRGETQYF,TGTGCCAGCCAATCCTCGACAGGGCGGGGAGAGACCCAGTACTTC
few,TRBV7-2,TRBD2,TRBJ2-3,CASSRMGLAGGWDTQYF,TGTGCCAGCAGCCGTATGGGACTAGCGGGAGGGTGGGATACGCAGTATTTT
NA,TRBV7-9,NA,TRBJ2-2,CASSPVAGELFF,TGTGCCAGCAGCCCCGTAGCCGGGGAGCTGTTTTTT
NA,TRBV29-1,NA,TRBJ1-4,CSVETGLDEKLFF,TGCAGCGTTGAAACTGGATTGGATGAAAAACTGTTTTTT
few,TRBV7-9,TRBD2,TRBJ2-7,CASSSSQLAGSSYEQYF,TGTGCCAGCAGCTCCTCCCAACTAGCGGGAAGCTCCTACGAGCAGTACTTC
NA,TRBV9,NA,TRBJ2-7,CASSVALAAFYEQYF,TGTGCCAGCAGCGTAGCATTAGCGGCCTTCTACGAGCAGTACTTC
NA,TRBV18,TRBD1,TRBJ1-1,CASSPGQGLTTEAFF,TGTGCCAGCTCACCTGGACAGGGGTTGACCACTGAAGCTTTCTTT
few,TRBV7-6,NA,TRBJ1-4,CASSLFVGREEKLFF,TGTGCCAGCAGCTTATTTGTGGGCCGGGAGGAAAAACTGTTTTTT
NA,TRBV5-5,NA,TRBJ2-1,CASSRGLSSYNEQFF,TGTGCCAGCAGCCGGGGCCTGAGCTCCTACAATGAGCAGTTCTTC
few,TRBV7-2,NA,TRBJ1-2,CASSLARGGLDGYTF,TGTGCCAGCAGCTTAGCGCGCGGGGGCTTGGACGGCTACACCTTC